What follows are 9 T cell receptor beta chains derived from one specimen sequenced in a study of cytomegalovirus exposure and HLA in healthy donors. The PCR had 60 Vbeta and 13 Jbeta primers. The data were produced by immunoSEQ multiplex PCR, yet TCRdb's version contains in-frame clones alone and is incomplete. This table holds roughly 200,000 clones, approximately 79% found once. Sequencing input: PBMCs. The receptors originated from a man in his fifties in good health and CMV-seronegative.

This sequence joins TRBV6-5 and TRBJ2-5, with TRBD1 identical over 7 bases. V lost 6 bases and J lost 5; bases outside the gene matches: 6. The CDR3 runs to 13 residues. Germline V gene data show CDR1 as MNHEY and CDR2 as SVGAGI. This chain's CDR3 is CASRRDRVETQYF. For the CDR3, the DNA is TGTGCCAGCAGGCGCGACAGGGTCGAGACCCAGTACTTC.

J is TRBJ2-4 and V is TRBV4-2; a possible D gene is TRBD1 (5 bases). Germline loops: CDR1 LGHNA, CDR2 YNFKEQ. CDR3 size: 17 residues. Trimming pared 0 bases from V and 3 bases from J, leaving 15 bases between. Here the CDR3 reads CASSQDVRERGKNIQYF. The CDR3 coding sequence is TGTGCCAGCAGCCAAGACGTCAGGGAAAGGGGCAAAAACATTCAGTACTTC.

The rearrangement uses TRBV7-6 and TRBJ2-2, with unresolved D. Germline V gene lookup returns CDR1 SGHVS and CDR2 FNYEAQ. CDR3 length equals 14 residues. V dropped 1 base and J dropped 5 bases, with 8 bases sitting between them. The CDR3 DNA is TGTGCCAGCAGCTTAGTGGCGGTTACCGGGGAGCTGTTTTTT. The encoded protein is CASSLVAVTGELFF.

The V and J genes are TRBV23-1 and TRBJ2-3, with TRBD1 matching over 9 bases. TRBV23-1 is an open reading frame, and its role is uncertain. This CDR3 spans 19 amino acids. V lost 1 base, J lost 1 base, and 12 bases stayed unmatched. CDR3 coding DNA: TGCGCCAGCAGTCAATTCGGGACAGGGAGTGAAAGGGGCACAGATACGCAGTATTTT. This codes for CASSQFGTGSERGTDTQYF.

The chain uses TRBV5-6 and TRBJ2-7, with 7 bases identical to TRBD2. Germline V gene data show CDR1 as SGHDT and CDR2 as YYEEEE. The V segment lost 4 bases and the J segment 3 bases; nucleotides outside the gene matches: 7. The CDR3 is 14 amino acids. The chain's CDR3 is CASSELGRDYEQYF. CDR3 DNA sequence: TGTGCCAGCAGCGAACTGGGGAGGGACTACGAGCAGTACTTC.

The gene calls are TRBV5-4 and TRBJ2-7, with 10 bases fitting TRBD2. The germline CDR1 and CDR2 sequences are SGHNT and YYREEE (reference sequence). The CDR3 is made up of 14 amino acids. J gave up 6 bases and V 3 bases, and 6 bases lay outside the gene matches. As DNA, the CDR3 is TGTGCCAGCAGCTGGGTAGCGGGAGGAGGCGAGCAGTACTTC. Its translation: CASSWVAGGGEQYF.

The chain is built from TRBV19 and TRBJ2-1; 11 bases align to TRBD2. The V and J ends lost 6 bases and 9 bases, in that order; junction bases with no gene match: 10. CDR1 is LNHDA and CDR2 is SQIVND in the germline V gene (reference sequence). The CDR3 runs to 15 residues. CDR3 region: CASRLTSGRGVEQFF. In DNA, the CDR3 is TGTGCCAGTAGGCTCACTAGCGGGAGAGGGGTTGAGCAGTTCTTC.

Concerning this clone itself: Other DNA sequences in the sample encode the same CDR3. The genes are TRBV2 and TRBJ2-2; 7 bases map to TRBD2. Germline V gene lookup returns CDR1 SNHLY and CDR2 FYNNEI. The CDR3 is made up of 14 amino acids. V lost 6 bases to trimming and J lost 3 bases; unmatched junction nucleotides: 4. The chain's CDR3 is CASRGGRDTGELFF. In nucleotides, the CDR3 is TGTGCCAGCAGAGGCGGGAGAGACACCGGGGAGCTGTTTTTT.

CDR3 residues: CASSQESGTGVTGELFF. The DNA of the CDR3 is TGTGCCAGCAGCCAGGAGTCCGGGACAGGGGTCACCGGGGAGCTGTTTTTT. J is TRBJ2-2 and V is TRBV4-2; 10 nucleotides agree with TRBD1. V dropped 3 bases and J dropped 4; count of bases not matched to a gene: 8. The germline gives CDR1 LGHNA, CDR2 YNFKEQ. CDR3 length: 17 residues.